Detailed here is one T cell receptor beta chain. Its antigen is still unknown. This specimen comes from a study of radiation and T cells in renal cell carcinoma. Findings and limits, study-wide: From baseline, blood top tumor clonotypes peaked at 2 weeks post-radiation.

The table came from immunoSEQ multiplex PCR; TCRdb's copy has only in-frame clones and leaves some out. This table has about 150,000 clones, 86% appearing once. This sample's time point: blood 4 weeks post-SBRT, at nephrectomy. Noted treatment: 15 Gy SBRT to primary tumor, nephrectomy 4 weeks later. Nephrectomy followed 15 Gy stereotactic body radiation by 4 weeks. After SBRT, blood was collected at 2 and 4 weeks, plus baseline. The tumor was a clear cell renal cell carcinoma. Source: blood, taken from a patient whose treatment included radiotherapy and nephrectomy. This TCR was recovered from a woman aged 50 to 60 with renal cell carcinoma.

CDR3 DNA: TGTGCCAGCAGCGTAGGGGCCGGGGGGCTGGGTGAAAAACTGTTTTTT. It translates to CASSVGAGGLGEKLFF. The chain is built from TRBV9 and TRBJ1-4; D may be TRBD1 (6 bases). The V gene lost 0 bases and the J gene lost 7 bases, with 16 bases spanning the gap. Germline V gene data show CDR1 as SGDLS and CDR2 as YYNGEE. This CDR3 is built from 16 residues.